These 30 T cell receptor beta chains were all obtained from the same sample, sequenced in a study of T cells in Graves' hyperthyroidism and ophthalmopathy. TCR beta CDR3 region amplification was performed from RNA transcripts. In the first-round RT-PCR of the TCR CDR3, the HTBI primer set was used. One entry per CDR3 protein, called by TCRdb with MiXCR from the multiplex PCR reads. This table has more than 500,000 distinct CDR3 sequences, 16% appearing once. Sequencing was performed on blood. These receptors all stem from a woman in her twenties or thirties with Graves' hyperthyroidism.

A remark on this clonotype: A read error may be the cause here, since a much bigger clone is one base away. V and J are TRBV6-1 and TRBJ2-3; D call uncertain. CDR3 length: 14 amino acids. Per the germline V gene, CDR1 is MNHNS and CDR2 is SASEGT. The CDR3 region has the DNA TGTGCCAGCAGTGAATCCCGTACCACAGATACGCGGTATTTT. It yields the protein CASSESRTTDTRYF.

The CDR3 nucleotides are TGTGCCAGCAGCCCCTGGGGAGGGGGCTCCAATGAGCAGTTCTTC. Translating it yields CASSPWGGGSNEQFF. The rearrangement uses TRBV11-3 and TRBJ2-1; D might be TRBD1 or TRBD2, each matching 7 bases. The germline CDR1 and CDR2 sequences are SGHNT and YENEEA. V lost 5 bases and J 6 bases, leaving 17 bases between the germline ends. The CDR3 is 15 amino acids.

Comment on this clonotype: Relative to the germline gene, one junction end is altered; a read error may explain this. The V and J genes are TRBV7-9 and TRBJ1-5; D gene unclear. The CDR3 totals 14 residues. The germline V gene encodes CDR1 SEHNR and CDR2 FQNEAQ (reference sequence). For the CDR3, the DNA is TGTGCCGGCAGCTTATCTGGGAGCAATCAGCCCCAGCATTTT. Amino acid sequence: CAGSLSGSNQPQHF.

The chain employs TRBV7-8 and TRBJ2-5; no definite D call. The germline V and J ends were trimmed by 4 bases and 1 base, with 13 bases remaining between them. Germline V gives CDR1 SGHVS, CDR2 FQNEAQ. The CDR3 spans 15 residues. The CDR3 DNA reads TGTGCCAGCAGCTCCGTAGGAACACTCCAAGAGACCCAGTACTTC. Translation: CASSSVGTLQETQYF.

J is TRBJ1-2 and V is TRBV27; 12 bases are a match to TRBD1. V shed 5 bases, J shed 3 bases, and the junction held 10 bases outside the gene matches. This CDR3 comprises 17 residues. Germline V gene lookup returns CDR1 MNHEY and CDR2 SMNVEV (reference sequence). The CDR3 DNA sequence: TGTGCCAGCAGTGGGACAGGGGGCCTCGATAGGTACTATGGCTACACCTTC. Protein product: CASSGTGGLDRYYGYTF.

In regard to this clonotype: Possible read error: a much larger clone is one base away. The J gene is TRBJ2-5, the V gene TRBV24-1; TRBD1 or TRBD2 may be the D gene (5 bases each). CDR1 is KGHDR, CDR2 SFDVKD, per germline. The CDR3 has 15 residues. V gave up 9 bases and J gave up 5 bases, with 21 bases separating them. The CDR3 DNA sequence: TGTGCCACCGGTGCTCCGGACCGGGGCGGGGAGACCCAGTACTTC. It yields the protein CATGAPDRGGETQYF.

This clonotype was counted many times. The chain links TRBV7-2 to TRBJ2-7; D may correspond to TRBD1 or TRBD2 (6 bases each). This CDR3 is built from 14 residues. The germline V gene has CDR1 SGHTA and CDR2 FQGNSA. Trimming left V 9 bases short and J 7 bases short, with 22 bases between. The CDR3 sequence is CASKVGGQPGEQYF. The CDR3 nucleotides are TGTGCCAGTAAGGTGGGGGGCCAACCGGGAGAGCAGTACTTC. The complete variable domain, with remaining parts taken from reference TRBV7-2 and TRBJ2-7, reads GAGVSQSPSNKVTEKGKDVELRCDPISGHTALYWYRQSLGQGLEFLIYFQGNSAPDKSGLPSDRFSAERTGGSVSTLTIQRTQQEDSAVYLCASKVGGQPGEQYFGPGTRLTVT.

V gene TRBV20-1 combines with J gene TRBJ2-2, with 8 nucleotides matching TRBD1. Germline V gives CDR1 DFQATT, CDR2 SNEGSKA (reference sequence). Germline trimming cut 3 bases from V and 8 bases from J; bases unmatched to any gene: 11. This CDR3 region has 15 residues. This CDR3 is CSASLGAGGRGELFF. CDR3 nucleotides: TGCAGTGCTAGTTTGGGGGCAGGGGGCAGAGGGGAGCTGTTTTTT.

This clonotype was observed a handful of times. The chain carries TRBV25-1 and TRBJ1-1; unclear D gene. Germline CDR1 is MGHDK and CDR2 is SYGVNS. The V and J ends lost 3 bases and 3 bases respectively, with 8 bases between them. The CDR3 is 13 residues long. CDR3 protein: CASSESEYTEAFF. The CDR3 DNA reads as TGTGCCAGCAGTGAGTCGGAATACACTGAAGCTTTCTTT.

This clonotype turned up a few times. The chain carries TRBV2 and TRBJ1-5, with D perhaps TRBD1 (5 bases). The CDR3 has 14 residues. The V end was cut by 7 bases, the J end by 3 bases, with 13 bases between. Germline CDR1 and CDR2: SNHLY and FYNNEI. CDR3 residues: CASMIGTNNQPQHF. In nucleotides, the CDR3 is TGTGCCAGCATGATCGGGACGAACAATCAGCCCCAGCATTTT.

This clonotype was counted between two and nine times. This chain uses TRBV19 with TRBJ2-1; D gene unclear. Germline-derived CDR1 and CDR2 are LNHDA and SQIVND (reference sequence). The ends were cut back, 3 bases at V and 0 bases at J, with 12 bases in the middle. The CDR3 extends over 16 amino acids. This chain's CDR3 is CASSIGGKSSYNEQFF. The CDR3 DNA reads TGTGCCAGTAGTATCGGTGGCAAGAGCTCCTACAATGAGCAGTTCTTC.

This clonotype was found many times. This chain joins TRBV5-1 and TRBJ2-1, with 10 bases lining up with TRBD2. Germline V gene sequence: CDR1 SGHRS, CDR2 YFSETQ. This CDR3 region has 14 residues. With V trimmed by 4 bases and J by 9 bases, 7 bases remained unmatched. CDR3 sequence (DNA): TGCGCCAGCAGCGACCCTAGCGGGGGCGGTGAGCAGTTCTTC. It translates to CASSDPSGGGEQFF.

The chain links TRBV29-1 to TRBJ1-2, with D possibly matching TRBD1 (5 bases). The CDR3 is made up of 12 amino acids. The V gene lost 6 bases and the J gene lost 2 bases, with 10 bases spanning the gap. The germline V gene encodes CDR1 SQVTM and CDR2 ANQGSEA. The CDR3 protein is CSVPAGNYGYTF. The CDR3 DNA follows: TGCAGCGTCCCGGCAGGGAACTATGGCTACACCTTC.

This clonotype was detected ten times or more. This sequence joins TRBV2 and TRBJ2-7; TRBD2 is a possible D gene (6 bases). Trimming cost V 3 bases and J 3 bases, with 12 bases left between them. CDR1 is SNHLY and CDR2 is FYNNEI in the germline V gene. The CDR3 sequence is 14 residues long. The CDR3 coding sequence is TGTGCCAGCAGTGATTTGGGACTCGGCTACGAGCAGTACTTC. This translates into CASSDLGLGYEQYF. The full variable domain, with the rest looked up from reference TRBV2 and TRBJ2-7, is EPEVTQTPSHQVTQMGQEVILRCVPISNHLYFYWYRQILGQKVEFLVSFYNNEISEKSEIFDDQFSVERPDGSNFTLKIRSTKLEDSAMYFCASSDLGLGYEQYFGPGTRLTVT.

The rearrangement links TRBV7-9 to TRBJ2-1; the D is unclear. Germline V CDR1 and CDR2: SEHNR, FQNEAQ (reference sequence). The CDR3 extends over 18 amino acids. Trimming shortened V by 5 bases and J by 0 bases, and 20 bases separated the two germline ends. The chain's CDR3 is CASSQISQGSHSYNEQFF. The CDR3 region has the DNA TGTGCCAGCAGCCAAATTAGCCAAGGGTCTCACTCCTACAATGAGCAGTTCTTC.

The chain uses TRBV7-2 and TRBJ2-5, with 9 bases that match TRBD1. Per the germline V gene, CDR1 is SGHTA and CDR2 is FQGNSA. With 5 bases clipped from V and 2 bases from J, the junction kept 6 bases outside the gene matches. The CDR3 runs 15 residues. CDR3: CASSPEGTGQETQYF. CDR3 DNA sequence: TGTGCCAGCAGCCCAGAGGGGACAGGGCAAGAGACCCAGTACTTC.

This clonotype was counted many times. The rearrangement joins TRBV2 to TRBJ2-3; tentatively, D is TRBD1 (5 bases). The CDR3 is 14 amino acids. Between the trimmed V and J ends, which lost 3 bases and 1 base, there was a span of 8 bases. Looked up from germline, CDR1 is SNHLY and CDR2 is FYNNEI. In nucleotides, the CDR3 is TGTGCCAGCAGTGATGTGACAGGCACAGATACGCAGTATTTT. Translating it yields CASSDVTGTDTQYF.

This clonotype appeared many times. The chain joins TRBV30 to TRBJ1-4; no definite D call. Trimming took off 1 base at V and 8 bases at J, with 5 bases between the two ends. Germline CDR1 reads GTSNPN; CDR2 reads SVGIG (reference sequence). The CDR3 length is 11 residues. In nucleotides, the CDR3 is TGTGCCTGGAGTGGATCCGAAAAACTGTTTTTT. As protein: CAWSGSEKLFF.

Turning to this clonotype: The conserved phenylalanine or tryptophan is not found at the CDR3 terminus, so this likely reflects a read error. As DNA, the CDR3 is TGTGCCAGTAGGGGCTACCTGAACACTGAAGCTTTCTCT. It codes for CASRGYLNTEAFS. J is TRBJ1-1 and V is TRBV19; D remains unclear. CDR3 length equals 13 residues. V was shortened by 6 bases and J by 0 bases, with 8 bases between the two germline ends. The germline gives CDR1 LNHDA, CDR2 SQIVND (reference sequence).

This clonotype has at least ten counts. V is TRBV12-3 or TRBV12-4 and J is TRBJ2-5; possible D gene TRBD1, 6 bases. The CDR3 length is 14 residues. The ends were cut back, 6 bases at V and 1 base at J, with 12 bases in the middle. DNA for the CDR3: TGTGCCAGCAGACATGGACAGATCCAAGAGACCCAGTACTTC. Protein sequence: CASRHGQIQETQYF.

This clonotype has just a few counts. The rearrangement joins TRBV19 to TRBJ2-1, with 8 bases lining up with TRBD1. The CDR3 consists of 13 residues. Germline loops: CDR1 LNHDA, CDR2 SQIVND (reference sequence). Trimming at V came to 6 bases and at J to 8 bases, leaving 6 bases not matched to a gene. CDR3 sequence: CASRDRGLYEQFF. The CDR3 nucleotides read TGTGCCAGTAGAGACAGGGGCCTATATGAGCAGTTCTTC. Supplemented by reference TRBV19 and TRBJ2-1, the full variable domain reads DGGITQSPKYLFRKEGQNVTLSCEQNLNHDAMYWYRQDPGQGLRLIYYSQIVNDFQKGDIAEGYSVSREKKESFPLTVTSAQKNPTAFYLCASRDRGLYEQFFGPGTRLTVL.

The table lists this clonotype with a few counts. The CDR3 nucleotides are TGTGCCAGCAGCGTAGGAGTTAGCGGGAGGGGTATAGATACGCAGTATTTT. The encoded protein is CASSVGVSGRGIDTQYF. The gene calls are TRBV9 and TRBJ2-3; TRBD2 aligns across 11 bases. From germline, CDR1 is SGDLS and CDR2 YYNGEE. V trimming: 0 bases; J trimming: 5 bases; junction bases outside the gene matches: 8. The CDR3 runs 17 residues. Together with reference TRBV9 and TRBJ2-3, the CDR3 gives the full variable domain: DSGVTQTPKHLITATGQRVTLRCSPRSGDLSVYWYQQSLDQGLQFLIQYYNGEERAKGNILERFSAQQFPDLHSELNLSSLELGDSALYFCASSVGVSGRGIDTQYFGPGTRLTVL.

This clonotype has more than one count but fewer than ten. This chain uses TRBV4-3 with TRBJ2-7, with D possibly called TRBD1 or TRBD2 (6 bases each). Looked up from germline, CDR1 is LGHNA and CDR2 is YSLEER. The V gene lost 0 bases and the J gene lost 6 bases, with 15 bases spanning the gap. CDR3 length equals 15 residues. The CDR3 DNA reads TGCGCCAGCAGCCAAGATCGAACAGGGAGGCGCGAGCAGTACTTC. Protein sequence: CASSQDRTGRREQYF.

This clonotype came up many times. This sequence joins TRBV5-1 and TRBJ2-5; D not resolved. From germline, CDR1 is SGHRS and CDR2 YFSETQ. Between the trimmed V and J ends, which lost 1 base and 5 bases, there was a span of 9 bases. This CDR3 region has 13 residues. Written as DNA, the CDR3 is TGCGCCAGCAGCTTGTGGTTGGAGGAGACCCAGTACTTC. It specifies CASSLWLEETQYF.

This clonotype was recorded once. The chain has TRBV4-2 and TRBJ2-2, with D unresolved. V was clipped by 4 bases and J by 1 base, with 13 bases between them. Germline values: CDR1 LGHNA, CDR2 YNFKEQ. The length of the CDR3 is 16 residues. The DNA of the CDR3 is TGTGCCAGCAGCCGCATCCACGGGTTGAACACCGGGGAGCTGTTTTTT. Its protein product is CASSRIHGLNTGELFF.

Many counts were recorded for this clonotype. The rearrangement links TRBV12-3 or TRBV12-4 to TRBJ2-1, with no clear D. The V end was cut by 1 base, the J end by 4 bases, with 11 bases between. This CDR3 is 15 amino acids long. DNA for the CDR3: TGTGCCAGCAGTTTAGACGGCCCCAGGTACAATGAGCAGTTCTTC. This codes for CASSLDGPRYNEQFF.

This clonotype was observed a few times. The chain combines TRBV27 with TRBJ2-1; a weak D match, TRBD2 (6 bases). V shed 6 bases and J shed 5 bases, with 11 bases lying between them. There are 13 residues in the CDR3. Germline V CDR1 and CDR2: MNHEY, SMNVEV (reference sequence). CDR3 nucleotide sequence: TGTGCCAGCAGACTAGGGAGGCACAATGAGCAGTTCTTC. This codes for CASRLGRHNEQFF.

This clonotype was seen ten or more times. The chain couples TRBV7-2 to TRBJ1-1; D is possibly TRBD1 (6 bases). Trimming cost V 7 bases and J 4 bases, with 10 bases left between them. This CDR3 spans 12 amino acids. In germline, CDR1 is SGHTA, CDR2 FQGNSA. CDR3 in amino acids: CASKRGATEAFF. CDR3 DNA: TGTGCCAGCAAAAGGGGGGCCACTGAAGCTTTCTTT.

This clonotype was detected a few times. The chain has TRBV6-5 and TRBJ1-4, with D perhaps TRBD1 (5 bases). Germline V gene lookup returns CDR1 MNHEY and CDR2 SVGAGI. Trimming took off 3 bases at V and 8 bases at J, with 10 bases between the two ends. The CDR3 covers 13 residues. In DNA, the CDR3 is TGTGCCAGCAGTTATAGGGGCAAGGAAAAACTGTTTTTT. It translates to CASSYRGKEKLFF.

This clonotype was counted ten times or more. The rearrangement links TRBV28 to TRBJ2-1; possibly TRBD2 for D (6 bases). V was pared by 6 bases and J by 8 bases, with 17 bases between. In germline, CDR1 is MDHEN, CDR2 SYDVKM. The CDR3 has 14 amino acids. CDR3 region: CASSLAGFSHEQFF. In nucleotides, the CDR3 is TGTGCCAGCAGCCTTGCGGGGTTCAGCCATGAGCAGTTCTTC.